What follows is one T cell receptor beta chain and its context. The sample originates from a study of blood T cell repertoires in COVID-19. Looking at the study overall: PBMCs, B-cell-depleted T cells, or T cells provided the cDNA or gDNA that made up the material.

In the original workflow: Nucleated cell counts were estimated from reference gene primer amplification. TCRdb keeps only in-frame clones here, not all; method: immunoSEQ multiplex PCR. Clonal size and the V and J genes are those of that table, whereas D and trimming came from the DNA. The sample carries around 180,000 clones, 70% to 90% recorded once. V lost 3 bases to trimming and J lost 6 bases; unmatched junction nucleotides: 3. This CDR3 is 13 amino acids long. CDR1 and CDR2 from the germline V gene are SEHNR and FQNEAQ (reference sequence). The receptor was isolated from a man in his sixties with acute or convalescent COVID-19. The chain is built from TRBV7-9 and TRBJ1-2; 8 bases match TRBD1. Sequencing was performed on peripheral blood. The CDR3 region has the DNA TGTGCCAGCAGCTTGACAGGGGTAGATGGCTACACCTTC. This gives the protein CASSLTGVDGYTF.